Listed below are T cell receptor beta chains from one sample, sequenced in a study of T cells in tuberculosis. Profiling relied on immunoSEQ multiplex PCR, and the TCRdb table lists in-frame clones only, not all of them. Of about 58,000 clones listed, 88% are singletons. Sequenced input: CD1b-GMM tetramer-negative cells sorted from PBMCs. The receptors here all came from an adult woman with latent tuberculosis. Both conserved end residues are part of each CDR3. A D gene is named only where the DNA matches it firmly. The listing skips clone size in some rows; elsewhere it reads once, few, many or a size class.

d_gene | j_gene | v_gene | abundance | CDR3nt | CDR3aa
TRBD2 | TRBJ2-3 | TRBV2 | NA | TGTGCCAGCAGTTACTTGCGGGGGGTTAGCACAGATACGCAGTATTTT | CASSYLRGVSTDTQYF
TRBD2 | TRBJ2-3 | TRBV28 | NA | TGTGCCAGCAGGATAACTAGCGGGAGGGAAAGAAAGCCCACAGATACGCAGTATTTT | CASRITSGRERKPTDTQYF
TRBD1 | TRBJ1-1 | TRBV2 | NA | TGTGCCAGCGTCCGGGACAGGTTTGACACTGAAGCTTTCTTT | CASVRDRFDTEAFF
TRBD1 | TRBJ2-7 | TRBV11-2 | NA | TGTGCCAGCAGCCCTACCCGGGACAGGGGGATCAGGTGGTACGAGCAGTACTTC | CASSPTRDRGIRWYEQYF
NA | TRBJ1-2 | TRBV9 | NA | TGTGCCAGCAGCGTAGGCAGATCCTATGGCTACACCTTC | CASSVGRSYGYTF
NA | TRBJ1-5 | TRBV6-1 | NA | TGTGCCAGCAGCCCTGGGGCCCCTAGCAATCAGCCCCAGCATTTT | CASSPGAPSNQPQHF
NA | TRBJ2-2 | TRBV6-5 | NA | TGTGCCAGCAGTTACTCGGTCCGAGGGTCCACCGGGGAGCTGTTTTTT | CASSYSVRGSTGELFF
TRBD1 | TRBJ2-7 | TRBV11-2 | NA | TGTGCCAGCAGCTTAATACAGGGGGCGTACGAGCAGTACTTC | CASSLIQGAYEQYF
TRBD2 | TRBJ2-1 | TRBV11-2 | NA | TGTGCCAGCAGCTTAGATCGGGGGACTAGCCCCAATGAGCAGTTCTTC | CASSLDRGTSPNEQFF
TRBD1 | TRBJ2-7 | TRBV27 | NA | TGTGCCAGCAGTTCCCCCGACAGGGGGGGTTACGAGCAGTACTTC | CASSSPDRGGYEQYF
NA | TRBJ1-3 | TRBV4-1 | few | TGCGCCAGCAGCCGAGACGGTTCCTCTGGAAACACCATATATTTT | CASSRDGSSGNTIYF
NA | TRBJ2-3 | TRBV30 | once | TGTGCCTGGAGTGTAGGGGGGGGTAGCACAGATACGCAGTATTTT | CAWSVGGGSTDTQYF
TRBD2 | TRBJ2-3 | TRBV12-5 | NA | TGTGCTAGTGGGGATAGCGGGCCAGATACGCAGTATTTT | CASGDSGPDTQYF
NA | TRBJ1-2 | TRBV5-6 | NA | TGTGCCAGCAGCTTGTTCGGCTATGGCTACACCTTC | CASSLFGYGYTF
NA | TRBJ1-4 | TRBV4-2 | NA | TGTGCCAGCAGCCAAGATATTATGGAGGCCACCAATGAAAAACTGTTTTTT | CASSQDIMEATNEKLFF
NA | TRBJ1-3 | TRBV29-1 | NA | TGCAGCGTTGCACCGGGGAGCTCTGGAAACACCATATATTTT | CSVAPGSSGNTIYF
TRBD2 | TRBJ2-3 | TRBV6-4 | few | TGTGCCAGCAGTGACTCGACTAGCGGGGGGGCAGATACGCAGTATTTT | CASSDSTSGGADTQYF
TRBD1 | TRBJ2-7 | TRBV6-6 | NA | TGTGCCAGCAGTTACAGGCCGGGACAGGTACCCTACGAGCAGTACTTC | CASSYRPGQVPYEQYF